The present TCR beta chain was sequenced within a study of cytomegalovirus exposure and HLA in healthy donors. Study-wide findings and caveats: When the data were analyzed later, several of the most significant clusters appeared to be linked to common viral pathogens.

With respect to this clone: Its specificity is not known.

The CDR3 covers 15 residues. Per the germline V gene, CDR1 is MDHEN and CDR2 is SYDVKM. Trimming cost V 5 bases and J 2 bases; bases outside gene matches: 6. Amplification used 60 Vbeta primers and 13 Jbeta primers. Measured with immunoSEQ multiplex PCR; TCRdb has only the in-frame clones, and not every one. This table holds 95,000 to 100,000 clones, 70% to 80% found once. The TCR sequence derives from a female donor in good health and CMV-seronegative. The J gene is TRBJ2-1, the V gene TRBV28; 7 bases line up with TRBD1. The sample comprised PBMCs. The CDR3 DNA reads as TGTGCCAGCAGTGCCGGGACAGACACCTACAATGAGCAGTTCTTC. This sequence encodes CASSAGTDTYNEQFF. The full variable domain, in which reference TRBV28 and TRBJ2-1 provide the parts outside the CDR3, is DVKVTQSSRYLVKRTGEKVFLECVQDMDHENMFWYRQDPGLGLRLIYFSYDVKMKEKGDIPEGYSVSREKKERFSLILESASTNQTSMYLCASSAGTDTYNEQFFGPGTRLTVL.